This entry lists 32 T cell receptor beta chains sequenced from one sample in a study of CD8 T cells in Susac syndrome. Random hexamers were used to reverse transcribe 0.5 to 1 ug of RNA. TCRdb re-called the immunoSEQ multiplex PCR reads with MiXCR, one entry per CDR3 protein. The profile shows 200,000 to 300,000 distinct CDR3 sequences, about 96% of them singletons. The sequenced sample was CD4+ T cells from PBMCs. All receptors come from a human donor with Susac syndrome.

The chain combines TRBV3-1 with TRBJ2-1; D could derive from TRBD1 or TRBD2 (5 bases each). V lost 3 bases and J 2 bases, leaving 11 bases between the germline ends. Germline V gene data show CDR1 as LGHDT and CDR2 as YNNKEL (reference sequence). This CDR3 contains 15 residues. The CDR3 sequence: CASSQEDKTYNEQFF. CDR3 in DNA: TGTGCCAGCAGCCAGGAGGACAAAACCTACAATGAGCAGTTCTTC.

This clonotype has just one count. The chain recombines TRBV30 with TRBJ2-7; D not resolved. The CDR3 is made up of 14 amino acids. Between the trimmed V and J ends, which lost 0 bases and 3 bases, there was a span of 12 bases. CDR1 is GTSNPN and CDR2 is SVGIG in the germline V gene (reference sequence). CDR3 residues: CAWSVAQSNYEQYF. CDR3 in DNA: TGTGCCTGGAGTGTGGCACAGAGCAACTACGAGCAGTACTTC.

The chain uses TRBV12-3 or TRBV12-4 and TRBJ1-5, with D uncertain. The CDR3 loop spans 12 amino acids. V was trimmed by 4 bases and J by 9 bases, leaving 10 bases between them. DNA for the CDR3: TGTGCCAGCAGTTCCTCAGTCCGGCCCCAGCATTTT. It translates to CASSSSVRPQHF.

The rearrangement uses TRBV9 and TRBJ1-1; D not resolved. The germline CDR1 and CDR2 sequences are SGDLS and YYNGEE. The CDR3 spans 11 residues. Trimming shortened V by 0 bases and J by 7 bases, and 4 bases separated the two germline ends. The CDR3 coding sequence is TGTGCCAGCAGCGTAGGGGGTGAAGCTTTCTTT. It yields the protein CASSVGGEAFF. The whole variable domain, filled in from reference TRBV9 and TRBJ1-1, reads DSGVTQTPKHLITATGQRVTLRCSPRSGDLSVYWYQQSLDQGLQFLIQYYNGEERAKGNILERFSAQQFPDLHSELNLSSLELGDSALYFCASSVGGEAFFGQGTRLTVV.

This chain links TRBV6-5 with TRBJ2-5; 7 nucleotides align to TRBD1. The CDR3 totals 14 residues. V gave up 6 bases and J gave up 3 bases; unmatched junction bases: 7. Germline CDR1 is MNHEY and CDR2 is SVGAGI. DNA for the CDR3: TGTGCCAGCAGCACGTACAGGGGCGAAGAGACCCAGTACTTC. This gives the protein CASSTYRGEETQYF.

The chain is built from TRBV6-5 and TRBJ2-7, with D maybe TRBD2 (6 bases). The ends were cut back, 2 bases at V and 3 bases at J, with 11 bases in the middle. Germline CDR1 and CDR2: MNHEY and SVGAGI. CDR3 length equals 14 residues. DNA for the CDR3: TGTGCCAGCAGTTACGGAGGGAGACTCTACGAGCAGTACTTC. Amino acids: CASSYGGRLYEQYF.

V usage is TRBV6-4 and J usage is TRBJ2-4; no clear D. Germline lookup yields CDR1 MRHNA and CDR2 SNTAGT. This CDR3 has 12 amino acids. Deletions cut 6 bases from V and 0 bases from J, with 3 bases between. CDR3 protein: CASREAKNIQYF. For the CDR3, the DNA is TGTGCCAGCAGGGAAGCCAAAAACATTCAGTACTTC.

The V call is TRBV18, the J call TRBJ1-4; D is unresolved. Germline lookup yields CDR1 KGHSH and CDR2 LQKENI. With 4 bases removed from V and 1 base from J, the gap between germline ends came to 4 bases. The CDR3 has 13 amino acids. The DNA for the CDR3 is TGTGCCAGCTCACTGGGAACTAATGAAAAACTGTTTTTT. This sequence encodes CASSLGTNEKLFF.

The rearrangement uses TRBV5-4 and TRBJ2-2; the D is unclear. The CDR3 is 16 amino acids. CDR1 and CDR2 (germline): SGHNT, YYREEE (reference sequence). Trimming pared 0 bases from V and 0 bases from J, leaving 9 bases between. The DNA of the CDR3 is TGTGCCAGCAGCTTGGCAGGTCTATCGAACACCGGGGAGCTGTTTTTT. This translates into CASSLAGLSNTGELFF.

This chain's CDR3 is CASSLSISPGARYNEQFF. CDR3 DNA sequence: TGTGCCAGCAGTTTATCGATTTCCCCTGGGGCCCGCTACAATGAGCAGTTCTTC. The chain employs TRBV27 and TRBJ2-1; D might be TRBD1 (5 bases). Deletions cut 0 bases from V and 3 bases from J, with 18 bases between. CDR1 and CDR2 (germline): MNHEY, SMNVEV (reference sequence). The CDR3 length is 18 residues.

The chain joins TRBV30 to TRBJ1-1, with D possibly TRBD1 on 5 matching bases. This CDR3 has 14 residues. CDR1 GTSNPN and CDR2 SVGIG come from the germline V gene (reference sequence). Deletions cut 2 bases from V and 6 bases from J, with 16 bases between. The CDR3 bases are TGTGCCTGGAGTCCTTCCGGGACTCCCTCTGAAGCTTTCTTT. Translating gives CAWSPSGTPSEAFF.

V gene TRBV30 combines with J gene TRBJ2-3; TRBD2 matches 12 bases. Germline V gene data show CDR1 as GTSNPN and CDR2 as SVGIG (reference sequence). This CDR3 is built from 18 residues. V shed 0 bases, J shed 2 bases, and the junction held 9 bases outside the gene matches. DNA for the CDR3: TGTGCCTGGAGTGTACAGCGGACTAGCGGGACCTACACAGATACGCAGTATTTT. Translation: CAWSVQRTSGTYTDTQYF. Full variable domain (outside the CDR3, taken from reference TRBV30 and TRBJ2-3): SQTIHQWPATLVQPVGSPLSLECTVEGTSNPNLYWYRQAAGRGLQLLFYSVGIGQISSEVPQNLSASRPQDRQFILSSKKLLLSDSGFYLCAWSVQRTSGTYTDTQYFGPGTRLTVL.

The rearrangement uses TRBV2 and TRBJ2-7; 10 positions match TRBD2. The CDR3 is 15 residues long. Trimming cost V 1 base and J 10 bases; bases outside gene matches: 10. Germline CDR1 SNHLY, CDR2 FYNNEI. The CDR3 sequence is CASSEDLAGVSPQYF. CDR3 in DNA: TGTGCCAGCAGTGAAGATCTAGCGGGAGTGTCGCCTCAGTACTTC.

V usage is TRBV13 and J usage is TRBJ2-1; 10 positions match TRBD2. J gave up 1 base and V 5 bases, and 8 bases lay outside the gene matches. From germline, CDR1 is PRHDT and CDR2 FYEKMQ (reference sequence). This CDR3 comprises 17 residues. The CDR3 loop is CASSGGRAGGSYNEQFF. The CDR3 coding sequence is TGTGCCAGCAGCGGCGGGCGAGCGGGAGGGTCCTACAATGAGCAGTTCTTC.

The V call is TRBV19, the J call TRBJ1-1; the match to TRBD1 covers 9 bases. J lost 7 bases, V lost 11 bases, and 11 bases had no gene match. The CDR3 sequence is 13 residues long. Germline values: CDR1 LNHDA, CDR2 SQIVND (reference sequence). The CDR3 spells CAGLDRGGCEAFF. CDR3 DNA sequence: TGTGCCGGGTTGGACAGGGGAGGATGTGAAGCTTTCTTT.

Here the CDR3 DNA reads TGTGCCAGCACCGAAATCCGATACGGCAATGAGCAGTTCTTC. Residues: CASTEIRYGNEQFF. The V gene is TRBV7-8, the J gene TRBJ2-1; D unresolved. This CDR3 comprises 14 residues. V lost 7 bases, J lost 6 bases, and 16 bases lay in between. In germline, CDR1 is SGHVS, CDR2 FQNEAQ.

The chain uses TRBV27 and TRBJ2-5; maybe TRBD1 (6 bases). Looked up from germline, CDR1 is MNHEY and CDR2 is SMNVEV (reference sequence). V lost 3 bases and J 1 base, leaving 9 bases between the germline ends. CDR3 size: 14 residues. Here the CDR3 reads CASSFGDTQETQYF. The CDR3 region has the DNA TGTGCCAGCAGTTTTGGGGACACCCAAGAGACCCAGTACTTC.

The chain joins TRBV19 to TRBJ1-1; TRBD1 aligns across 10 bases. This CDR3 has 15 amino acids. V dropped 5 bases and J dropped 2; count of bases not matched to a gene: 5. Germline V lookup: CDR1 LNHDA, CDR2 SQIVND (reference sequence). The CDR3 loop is CASSLGQGDNTEAFF. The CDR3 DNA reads TGTGCCAGTAGTCTCGGACAGGGGGACAACACTGAAGCTTTCTTT.

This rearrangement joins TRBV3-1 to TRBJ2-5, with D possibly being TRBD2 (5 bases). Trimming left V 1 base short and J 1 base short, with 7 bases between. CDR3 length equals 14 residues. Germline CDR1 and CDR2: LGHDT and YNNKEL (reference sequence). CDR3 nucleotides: TGTGCCAGCAGCCAAGGCCGGGGCCAAGAGACCCAGTACTTC. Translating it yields CASSQGRGQETQYF.

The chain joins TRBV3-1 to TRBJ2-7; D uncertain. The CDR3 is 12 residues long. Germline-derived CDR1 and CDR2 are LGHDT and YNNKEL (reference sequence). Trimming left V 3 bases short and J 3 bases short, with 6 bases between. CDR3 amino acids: CASSQVVYEQYF. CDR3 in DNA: TGTGCCAGCAGCCAGGTAGTCTACGAGCAGTACTTC.

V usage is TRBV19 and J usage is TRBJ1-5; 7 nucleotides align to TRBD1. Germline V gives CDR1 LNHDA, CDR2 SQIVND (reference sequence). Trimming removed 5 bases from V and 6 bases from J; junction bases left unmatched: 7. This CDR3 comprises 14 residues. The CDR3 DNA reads TGTGCCAGTAGTTCCCCGACAGGGAGTCAGCCCCAGCATTTT. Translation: CASSSPTGSQPQHF.

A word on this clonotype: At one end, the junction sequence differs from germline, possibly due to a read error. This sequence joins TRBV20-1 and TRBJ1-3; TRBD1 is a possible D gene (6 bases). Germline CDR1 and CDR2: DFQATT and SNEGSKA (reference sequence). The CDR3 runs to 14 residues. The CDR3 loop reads CSTSLQGSENTIYF. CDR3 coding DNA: TGCAGTACGAGTCTGCAGGGGTCTGAAAACACCATATATTTT.

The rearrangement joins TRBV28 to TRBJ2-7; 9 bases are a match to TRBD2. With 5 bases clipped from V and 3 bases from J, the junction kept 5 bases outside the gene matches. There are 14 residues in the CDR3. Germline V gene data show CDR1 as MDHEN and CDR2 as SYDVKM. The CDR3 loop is CASSRLAAHYEQYF. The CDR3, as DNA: TGTGCCAGCAGTCGACTAGCGGCCCACTACGAGCAGTACTTC.

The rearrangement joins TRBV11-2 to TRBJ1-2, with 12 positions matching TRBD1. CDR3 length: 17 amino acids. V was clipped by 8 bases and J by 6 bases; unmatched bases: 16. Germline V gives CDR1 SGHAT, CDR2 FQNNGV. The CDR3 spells CASGLTGTGGQGDGYTF. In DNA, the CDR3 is TGTGCCAGCGGCCTCACCGGGACAGGGGGCCAAGGAGATGGCTACACCTTC.

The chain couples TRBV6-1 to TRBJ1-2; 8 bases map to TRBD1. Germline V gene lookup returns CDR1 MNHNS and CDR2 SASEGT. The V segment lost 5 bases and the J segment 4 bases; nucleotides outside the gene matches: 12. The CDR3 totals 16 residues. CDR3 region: CASSPDRAMRTYGYTF. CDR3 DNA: TGTGCCAGCAGTCCGGACAGGGCAATGAGAACCTATGGCTACACCTTC.

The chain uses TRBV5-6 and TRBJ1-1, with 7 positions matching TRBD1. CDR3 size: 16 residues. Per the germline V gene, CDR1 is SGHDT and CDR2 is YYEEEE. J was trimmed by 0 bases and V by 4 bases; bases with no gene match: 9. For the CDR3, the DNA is TGTGCCAGCAGCCTTCGGACAGGAACCATGAACACTGAAGCTTTCTTT. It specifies CASSLRTGTMNTEAFF. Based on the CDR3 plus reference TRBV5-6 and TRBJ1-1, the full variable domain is DAGVTQSPTHLIKTRGQQVTLRCSPKSGHDTVSWYQQALGQGPQFIFQYYEEEERQRGNFPDRFSGHQFPNYSSELNVNALLLGDSALYLCASSLRTGTMNTEAFFGQGTRLTVV.

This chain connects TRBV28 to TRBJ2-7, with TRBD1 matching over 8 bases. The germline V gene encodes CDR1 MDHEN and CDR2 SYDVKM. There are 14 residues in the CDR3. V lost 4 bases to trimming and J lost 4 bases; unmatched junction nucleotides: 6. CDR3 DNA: TGTGCCAGCAGTTCAGGGGGCGCCTCTTACGAGCAGTACTTC. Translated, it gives CASSSGGASYEQYF.

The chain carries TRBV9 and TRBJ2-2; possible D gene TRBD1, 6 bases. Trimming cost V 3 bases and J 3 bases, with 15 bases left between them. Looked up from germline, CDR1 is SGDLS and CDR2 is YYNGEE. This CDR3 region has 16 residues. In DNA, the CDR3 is TGTGCCAGCAGCGCAACAGGGTTCCGTTACACCGGGGAGCTGTTTTTT. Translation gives CASSATGFRYTGELFF. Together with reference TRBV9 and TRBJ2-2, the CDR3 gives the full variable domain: DSGVTQTPKHLITATGQRVTLRCSPRSGDLSVYWYQQSLDQGLQFLIQYYNGEERAKGNILERFSAQQFPDLHSELNLSSLELGDSALYFCASSATGFRYTGELFFGEGSRLTVL.

DNA of the CDR3: TGTGCCTCCTCGAGCCATCCAGGGGAGACCCAGTACTTC. This sequence encodes CASSSHPGETQYF. The J gene is TRBJ2-5, the V gene TRBV30, with a tentative D call TRBD1 (5 bases). Germline V gene lookup returns CDR1 GTSNPN and CDR2 SVGIG (reference sequence). V lost 7 bases and J 5 bases, leaving 17 bases between the germline ends. The CDR3 is 13 amino acids.

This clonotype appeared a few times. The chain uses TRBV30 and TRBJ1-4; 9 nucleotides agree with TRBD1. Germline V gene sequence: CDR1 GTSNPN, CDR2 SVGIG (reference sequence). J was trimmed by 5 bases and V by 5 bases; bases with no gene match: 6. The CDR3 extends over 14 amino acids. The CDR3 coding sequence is TGTGCCTGGTCTCCGGGACAGGGAAATGAAAAACTGTTTTTT. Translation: CAWSPGQGNEKLFF. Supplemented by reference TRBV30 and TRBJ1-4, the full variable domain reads SQTIHQWPATLVQPVGSPLSLECTVEGTSNPNLYWYRQAAGRGLQLLFYSVGIGQISSEVPQNLSASRPQDRQFILSSKKLLLSDSGFYLCAWSPGQGNEKLFFGSGTQLSVL.

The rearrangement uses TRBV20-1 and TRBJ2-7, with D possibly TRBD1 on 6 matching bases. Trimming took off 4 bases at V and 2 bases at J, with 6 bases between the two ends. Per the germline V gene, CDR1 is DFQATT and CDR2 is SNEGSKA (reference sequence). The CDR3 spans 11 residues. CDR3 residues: CSAKGAYEQYF. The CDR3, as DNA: TGCAGTGCTAAGGGGGCCTACGAGCAGTACTTC.

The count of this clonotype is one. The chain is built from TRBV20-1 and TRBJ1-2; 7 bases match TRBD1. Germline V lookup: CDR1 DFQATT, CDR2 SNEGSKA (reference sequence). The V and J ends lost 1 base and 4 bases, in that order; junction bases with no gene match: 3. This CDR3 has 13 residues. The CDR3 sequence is CSARVSGGYGYTF. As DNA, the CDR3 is TGCAGTGCTAGAGTTTCAGGGGGCTATGGCTACACCTTC.